This T cell receptor (beta chain) was sequenced in a study of T-cell memory formation after mild COVID-19. For the study at large: TCR clusters were mostly confined to one donor each. Study-level results: In second-wave clones peaking day 37, SARS-CoV-2 specificity remained unconfirmed. Some clones that responded were present in memory (sampled pre-infection), which suggests cross-reactive memory joined.

5'RACE with constant-segment primers yielded barcoded, UMI-tagged TCR alpha and TCR beta cDNA libraries. TCRdb fed the 5' RACE reads into MiXCR, producing one record per CDR3 protein. In the table there are around 250,000 distinct CDR3 sequences, around 16% of which are singletons. Germline lookup yields CDR1 MGHRA and CDR2 YSYEKL. This CDR3 has 15 residues. V was shortened by 4 bases and J by 5 bases, with 14 bases between the two germline ends. In its sample, this clonotype was seen once. Its matching antigen is unknown. This sequence was found in a man aged 18 to 30 who had mild COVID-19 (a few samples of this study predate the infection). Cell type and time point are not known. The chain has TRBV4-1 and TRBJ2-2; tentative D call: TRBD1 (5 bases). The sample was PBMCs or a T cell subset sorted from them (not recorded which). The CDR3 nucleotides are TGCGCCAGCAGCCGGGTGGGGCTCGCTACCGGGGAGCTGTTTTTT. Protein product: CASSRVGLATGELFF.